These T cell receptor beta chains were read from a single sample in a study of T cells in localized non-small cell lung cancer. Profiling relied on immunoSEQ multiplex PCR, and the TCRdb table lists in-frame clones only, not all of them. The repertoire holds tens of thousands of clones, about 88% seen once, with 20% to 25% in the top ten. Sample: peripheral blood, taken before any cancer treatment. All receptors derive from a woman between 35 and 75 years old with stage I squamous cell lung carcinoma. The CDR3 runs from the conserved cysteine through the conserved F or W. The order of the fields is clone size, J gene, V gene, D gene, CDR3 protein, CDR3 DNA. A D gene is named only where the DNA matches it firmly. Clone sizes are given selectively: once, few, many, or a class where the clone is expanded.

>-|TRBJ2-1|TRBV7-9|-
CASSFSGKGNEQFF
TGTGCCAGCAGCTTTTCCGGGAAGGGGAATGAGCAGTTCTTC
>once|TRBJ2-3|TRBV2|TRBD2
CASRRTSGGTDTQYF
TGTGCCAGCCGACGGACTAGCGGTGGCACAGATACGCAGTATTTT
>few|TRBJ2-3|TRBV4-1|-
CASSQSRGIDTQYF
TGCGCCAGCAGCCAGTCTCGTGGGATAGATACGCAGTATTTT
>-|TRBJ2-7|TRBV5-4|TRBD2
CASNLTSGAYEQYF
TGTGCCAGCAACCTGACTAGCGGGGCCTACGAGCAGTACTTC
>once|TRBJ1-1|TRBV6-5|-
CASSYAGQNEAFF
TGTGCCAGCAGTTACGCCGGACAGAATGAAGCTTTCTTT
>-|TRBJ1-4|TRBV2|-
CASSVNPSAGNEKLFF
TGTGCCAGCAGTGTGAACCCTTCGGCAGGGAATGAAAAACTGTTTTTT
>-|TRBJ2-3|TRBV7-3|-
CASSLIPGTLSTDTQYF
TGTGCCAGCAGCTTAATCCCAGGGACTCTGAGCACAGATACGCAGTATTTT
>-|TRBJ1-2|TRBV21-1|-
CASSAGVGEGYTF
TGTGCCAGCAGCGCGGGGGTCGGGGAGGGCTACACCTTC
>-|TRBJ2-7|TRBV11-2|-
CASSLIGSLYEQYF
TGTGCCAGCAGCTTAATAGGATCCTTATACGAGCAGTACTTC
>-|TRBJ1-1|TRBV6-1|-
CASSERTLEAFF
TGTGCCAGCAGTGAACGGACCCTTGAAGCTTTCTTT
>-|TRBJ2-7|TRBV14|TRBD1
CASSNDRAGEQYF
TGTGCCAGCAGCAACGACAGGGCTGGCGAGCAGTACTTC
>-|TRBJ2-3|TRBV2|-
CASSEARVDTQYF
TGTGCCAGCAGTGAAGCGCGTGTGGATACGCAGTATTTT
>-|TRBJ1-2|TRBV2|-
CASRVRTEPNF
TGTGCCAGCAGAGTAAGGACAGAACCAAACTTC
>-|TRBJ2-2|TRBV10-3|-
CAISESEATGELFF
TGTGCCATCAGTGAGTCGGAGGCTACCGGGGAGCTGTTTTTT
>-|TRBJ2-3|TRBV9|TRBD1
CATGQGSTDTQYF
TGTGCCACCGGACAGGGGAGCACAGATACGCAGTATTTT
>once|TRBJ2-2|TRBV5-1|TRBD2
CASSLAGTSGGPPGELFF
TGCGCCAGCAGCTTGGCCGGGACTAGCGGGGGACCACCCGGGGAGCTGTTTTTT
>-|TRBJ1-2|TRBV30|-
CAWSSLTGSYGYTF
TGTGCCTGGAGTAGCTTGACAGGCTCCTATGGCTACACCTTC
>-|TRBJ2-1|TRBV28|-
CATVAGYNEQFF
TGTGCCACCGTAGCTGGGTACAATGAGCAGTTCTTC
>-|TRBJ2-5|TRBV4-1|TRBD2
CASSQYLAGGSQETQYF
TGCGCCAGCAGCCAATATCTAGCGGGGGGGAGCCAAGAGACCCAGTACTTC
>once|TRBJ1-2|TRBV2|-
CASSSRQIYGYTF
TGTGCCAGCAGTTCTAGACAGATTTATGGCTACACCTTC
>once|TRBJ2-6|TRBV9|-
CASSGPGSGANVLTF
TGTGCCAGCAGCGGTCCGGGATCTGGGGCCAACGTCCTGACTTTC
>-|TRBJ2-7|TRBV5-1|-
CASSLGRQSSYEQYF
TGCGCCAGCAGCTTGGGCAGGCAAAGCTCCTACGAGCAGTACTTC